This entry is about one T cell receptor (beta chain). Its antigen is currently unknown. In all sorted populations, purity surpassed 98%. cDNA synthesis used the whole RNA isolate, giving expressed TCRB sequences. Produced via immunoSEQ multiplex PCR; TCRdb's table is partial and in-frame only. The table has hundreds of thousands of clones, 30% seen once. The sample belongs to a study of beta chain features in type 1 diabetes. On the study more broadly: Healthy donors and patients showed comparable age, gender and cell yields.

Germline trimming cut 0 bases from V and 11 bases from J; bases unmatched to any gene: 8. The CDR3 totals 13 residues. CDR1 is GTSNPN and CDR2 is SVGIG in the germline V gene (reference sequence). Study-level findings and limits: A closer apparent resemblance between naive, central memory and Treg TCRB repertoires was seen in patients than in healthy donors. Lower insertion and higher deletion counts appeared at VDJ junctions in type 1 diabetes patients.

Sequencing was done on a sample of naive CD4+ T cells from blood. This rearrangement joins TRBV30 to TRBJ1-1; 8 bases are shared with TRBD1. This clonotype originated in a man between 18 and 29 years old in good health. The chain's CDR3 is CAWSVDRGGRAFF. CDR3 bases: TGTGCCTGGAGTGTAGACAGGGGAGGTCGTGCTTTCTTT.